Shown below are 23 T cell receptor beta chains from a single sample sequenced in a study of cytomegalovirus exposure and HLA in healthy donors. Generated by immunoSEQ multiplex PCR, the TCRdb table keeps only in-frame clones and is missing some. The top ten clones hold roughly 4.3% of a sample with approximately 65,000 clones, 96% of them seen once. Sample: PBMCs. These receptors originate from a woman aged 18-35 years in good health and CMV-seropositive.

V and J are TRBV12-5 and TRBJ2-1; 10 bases match TRBD2. CDR3 length: 15 residues. Germline CDR1 reads LGHNT; CDR2 reads FRNRAP. J was trimmed by 6 bases and V by 0 bases; bases with no gene match: 2. CDR3 sequence reads: CASGLVLAGFNEQFF. CDR3 nucleotide sequence: TGTGCTAGTGGTTTGGTACTAGCGGGGTTCAATGAGCAGTTCTTC.

J is TRBJ2-7 and V is TRBV4-1; 7 bases match TRBD2. V dropped 0 bases and J dropped 2; count of bases not matched to a gene: 16. In germline, CDR1 is MGHRA, CDR2 YSYEKL. There are 19 residues in the CDR3. The CDR3 loop is CASSQDKPYGGSKPYEQYF. The CDR3 coding sequence is TGCGCCAGCAGCCAAGATAAGCCCTACGGCGGGAGCAAGCCCTACGAGCAGTACTTC.

The genes are TRBV28 and TRBJ2-7; 8 bases are a match to TRBD1. CDR1 is MDHEN and CDR2 is SYDVKM in the germline V gene. This CDR3 has 16 amino acids. The J segment lost 6 bases and the V segment lost 6 bases, leaving 16 bases of the junction unmatched. Here the CDR3 DNA reads TGTGCCAGCAGCCCCCCAAAGTGGCAGGGGGCGCGCGAGCAGTACTTC. Residues: CASSPPKWQGAREQYF.

This chain joins TRBV4-3 and TRBJ2-3; D is perhaps TRBD2 (5 bases). V gave up 3 bases and J gave up 0 bases, with 10 bases separating them. The length of the CDR3 is 15 residues. In germline, CDR1 is LGHNA, CDR2 YSLEER. As DNA, the CDR3 is TGCGCCAGCAGCCAGACTAAGATTAGCACAGATACGCAGTATTTT. It specifies CASSQTKISTDTQYF.

A single count supports this clone. The chain has TRBV19 and TRBJ2-1, with D possibly TRBD2 on 6 matching bases. This CDR3 has 14 amino acids. Trimming removed 4 bases at V and 10 bases at J, with 17 bases between. The germline V gene encodes CDR1 LNHDA and CDR2 SQIVND (reference sequence). In DNA form, the CDR3 reads TGTGCCAGTAGTACGACTAGTTTACCACGGGAGCAGTTCTTC. It codes for CASSTTSLPREQFF.

This chain uses TRBV4-1 with TRBJ1-2; 8 bases map to TRBD1. CDR3 size: 18 residues. The germline gives CDR1 MGHRA, CDR2 YSYEKL. V dropped 5 bases and J dropped 0; count of bases not matched to a gene: 14. The CDR3 region has the DNA TGCGCCAGCAGCTCGATCTCGACAGGGGAGGGATCTAACTATGGCTACACCTTC. Encoded protein: CASSSISTGEGSNYGYTF.

The gene calls are TRBV14 and TRBJ1-2; D might be TRBD1 (6 bases). This CDR3 region has 14 residues. Germline assignment: CDR1 SGHDN and CDR2 FVKESK. V lost 6 bases and J 8 bases, leaving 19 bases between the germline ends. The CDR3 sequence is CASSTLTGSMGYTF. CDR3 in DNA: TGTGCCAGCAGTACGCTGACAGGCTCGATGGGCTACACCTTC. Based on the CDR3 plus reference TRBV14 and TRBJ1-2, the full variable domain is EAGVTQFPSHSVIEKGQTVTLRCDPISGHDNLYWYRRVMGKEIKFLLHFVKESKQDESGMPNNRFLAERTGGTYSTLKVQPAELEDSGVYFCASSTLTGSMGYTFGSGTRLTVV.

The V and J genes are TRBV4-3 and TRBJ2-6; TRBD1 agrees at 7 bases. V shed 2 bases and J 1 base; nucleotides not matched to a gene: 5. Germline V lookup: CDR1 LGHNA, CDR2 YSLEER. This CDR3 spans 17 amino acids. CDR3 region: CASSQTSRGSGANVLTF. The CDR3 DNA sequence: TGCGCCAGCAGCCAAACCTCCAGGGGGTCTGGGGCCAACGTCCTGACTTTC.

Details on this clone: One junction end does not reproduce the germline sequence, and a read error may be involved. The rearrangement links TRBV11-2 to TRBJ2-1; TRBD1 might be the D (7 bases). Germline CDR1 reads SGHAT; CDR2 reads FQNNGV. This CDR3 is built from 17 residues. The CDR3 DNA sequence: TGTGCCAGCAGCATAGACAGGGAGCGGGTGGGGCACAATGAGCAGTTCTTC. Translated: CASSIDRERVGHNEQFF.

This rearrangement joins TRBV9 to TRBJ1-3; D remains unclear. This CDR3 spans 16 amino acids. Looked up from germline, CDR1 is SGDLS and CDR2 is YYNGEE. Deletions cut 0 bases from V and 2 bases from J, with 12 bases between. The CDR3 region has the DNA TGTGCCAGCAGCGTAGGGGGAGGTGGAGCTGGAAACACCATATATTTT. Translation: CASSVGGGGAGNTIYF.

The rearrangement uses TRBV15 and TRBJ2-1; the D gene is possibly TRBD2 (6 bases). Germline CDR1 and CDR2: LNHNV and YYDKDF (reference sequence). Trimming took off 4 bases at V and 7 bases at J, with 17 bases between the two ends. The CDR3 covers 15 residues. The CDR3 DNA reads as TGTGCCACCAGCACGCTAACCGGGACTTCAAATGAGCAGTTCTTC. This translates into CATSTLTGTSNEQFF.

The genes are TRBV2 and TRBJ2-1, with 12 bases lining up with TRBD2. This CDR3 spans 17 amino acids. V lost 4 bases, J lost 10 bases, and 14 bases stayed unmatched. Per germline, CDR1 SNHLY and CDR2 FYNNEI. CDR3 DNA sequence: TGTGCCAGCAGTGCATGGACTAGCGGGAATCCTATATTAGAGCAGTTCTTC. Translating gives CASSAWTSGNPILEQFF. Variable domain in full (rest from reference TRBV2 and TRBJ2-1): EPEVTQTPSHQVTQMGQEVILRCVPISNHLYFYWYRQILGQKVEFLVSFYNNEISEKSEIFDDQFSVERPDGSNFTLKIRSTKLEDSAMYFCASSAWTSGNPILEQFFGPGTRLTVL.

The chain links TRBV5-8 to TRBJ2-5; D may be TRBD2 (6 bases). Trimming removed 1 base from V and 5 bases from J, with 9 bases in between. Germline V lookup: CDR1 SGHTS, CDR2 YDEGEE. The CDR3 has 13 amino acids. Written as DNA, the CDR3 is TGTGCCAGCAGCTTGTTTCGGGGGGAGACCCAGTACTTC. It encodes CASSLFRGETQYF.

V is TRBV21-1 and J is TRBJ2-1; TRBD2, as called in the table, went unchecked against the DNA. TRBV21-1 is a recognized pseudogene. CDR3 length equals 15 residues. The CDR3 loop is CASSKTSGRYNEQFF. The CDR3, as DNA: TGTGCCAGCAGCAAGACTAGCGGGAGATACAATGAGCAGTTCTTC.

The chain uses TRBV2 and TRBJ2-1, with TRBD1 matching over 7 bases. The CDR3 has 14 amino acids. Germline CDR1 SNHLY, CDR2 FYNNEI. V lost 8 bases to trimming and J lost 4 bases; unmatched junction nucleotides: 8. The CDR3 sequence is CASDNRDRYNEQFF. CDR3 DNA sequence: TGTGCCAGCGACAACAGGGACAGATACAATGAGCAGTTCTTC.

The rearrangement links TRBV4-2 to TRBJ2-7, with TRBD2 identical over 7 bases. This CDR3 is built from 15 residues. The J segment lost 7 bases and the V segment lost 4 bases, leaving 13 bases of the junction unmatched. Germline V lookup: CDR1 LGHNA, CDR2 YNFKEQ. The CDR3 loop reads CASSPLKGTTLEQYF. The CDR3 nucleotides read TGTGCCAGCAGCCCACTCAAAGGGACTACCTTGGAGCAGTACTTC.

This chain joins TRBV5-1 and TRBJ2-7; the match to TRBD2 covers 8 bases. The V gene's germline CDR1 is SGHRS and CDR2 YFSETQ. With V trimmed by 4 bases and J by 4 bases, 10 bases remained unmatched. The CDR3 loop spans 15 amino acids. The CDR3 sequence: CASSIRAGVRYEQYF. The CDR3 DNA reads TGCGCCAGCAGCATACGAGCGGGAGTCAGGTACGAGCAGTACTTC. Combining the CDR3 with reference TRBV5-1 and TRBJ2-7 gives the whole variable domain KAGVTQTPRYLIKTRGQQVTLSCSPISGHRSVSWYQQTPGQGLQFLFEYFSETQRNKGNFPGRFSGRQFSNSRSEMNVSTLELGDSALYLCASSIRAGVRYEQYFGPGTRLTVT.

The chain carries TRBV29-1 and TRBJ1-2; TRBD1 aligns across 10 bases. CDR1 and CDR2 from the germline V gene are SQVTM and ANQGSEA. The CDR3 is 15 amino acids. V lost 4 bases, J lost 4 bases, and 9 bases stayed unmatched. CDR3 DNA sequence: TGCAGCGTTGCCCAGACAGGGGGCGCCGGCTATGGCTACACCTTC. It translates to CSVAQTGGAGYGYTF.

This clone was detected a few times. The V and J genes are TRBV2 and TRBJ2-2; 8 positions agree with TRBD1. The ends lost 7 bases at V and 1 base at J; junction bases unmatched: 5. Germline values: CDR1 SNHLY, CDR2 FYNNEI. There are 15 residues in the CDR3. CDR3 residues: CASKIGTGNTGELFF. In DNA, the CDR3 is TGTGCCAGCAAGATCGGGACAGGGAACACCGGGGAGCTGTTTTTT. Complete variable domain (other parts from reference TRBV2 and TRBJ2-2): EPEVTQTPSHQVTQMGQEVILRCVPISNHLYFYWYRQILGQKVEFLVSFYNNEISEKSEIFDDQFSVERPDGSNFTLKIRSTKLEDSAMYFCASKIGTGNTGELFFGEGSRLTVL.

The J gene is TRBJ2-1, the V gene TRBV7-2; 10 bases fit TRBD2. Germline V gives CDR1 SGHTA, CDR2 FQGNSA. The CDR3 has 15 amino acids. J gave up 6 bases and V 2 bases, and 4 bases lay outside the gene matches. The CDR3 is CASSLLAGVGNEQFF. The CDR3, as DNA: TGTGCCAGCAGCTTACTAGCGGGAGTGGGCAATGAGCAGTTCTTC. Based on the CDR3 plus reference TRBV7-2 and TRBJ2-1, the full variable domain is GAGVSQSPSNKVTEKGKDVELRCDPISGHTALYWYRQSLGQGLEFLIYFQGNSAPDKSGLPSDRFSAERTGGSVSTLTIQRTQQEDSAVYLCASSLLAGVGNEQFFGPGTRLTVL.

This clone was recorded a few times. The genes are TRBV11-3 and TRBJ2-1, with D possibly being TRBD1 (5 bases). Germline lookup yields CDR1 SGHNT and CDR2 YENEEA. This CDR3 comprises 14 residues. With 3 bases removed from V and 6 bases from J, the gap between germline ends came to 12 bases. CDR3 coding DNA: TGTGCCAGCAGCTTCTCCCAGGGATCCAATGAGCAGTTCTTC. Protein product: CASSFSQGSNEQFF. The full variable domain, with the rest looked up from reference TRBV11-3 and TRBJ2-1, is EAGVVQSPRYKIIEKKQPVAFWCNPISGHNTLYWYLQNLGQGPELLIRYENEEAVDDSQLPKDRFSAERLKGVDSTLKIQPAELGDSAVYLCASSFSQGSNEQFFGPGTRLTVL.

This chain links TRBV7-5 with TRBJ2-2; the tabulated D call, TRBD2, remains unverified against the DNA. TRBV7-5 is flagged as a pseudogene. This CDR3 spans 11 amino acids. The CDR3 sequence: CARTGTGELFF. CDR3 nucleotides: TGTGCCAGAACCGGCACCGGGGAGCTGTTTTTT.

The chain has TRBV9 and TRBJ1-1; 8 bases align to TRBD1. The germline CDR1 and CDR2 sequences are SGDLS and YYNGEE. The J segment lost 1 base and the V segment lost 1 base, leaving 3 bases of the junction unmatched. The CDR3 is 15 residues long. The CDR3 loop is CASSVQTGANTEAFF. The CDR3 DNA follows: TGTGCCAGCAGCGTACAGACAGGGGCGAACACTGAAGCTTTCTTT.